Below, 27 T cell receptor beta chains from the same sample are listed, as sequenced in a study of blood T cell repertoires in COVID-19. Here immunoSEQ multiplex PCR was the method, and the copy in TCRdb shows in-frame clones only, minus some. The table shows around 250,000 clones, with approximately 90% occurring only once. Sequencing was carried out using PBMCs or T cells enriched from blood (not recorded which). The source is a woman in her twenties or thirties with acute COVID-19.

The V and J genes are TRBV24-1 and TRBJ2-3; 7 nucleotides agree with TRBD2. Germline V gene data show CDR1 as KGHDR and CDR2 as SFDVKD. The CDR3 has 16 amino acids. V was pared by 1 base and J by 0 bases, with 3 bases of the junction left unmatched. The DNA of the CDR3 is TGTGCCACCAGTGATTTAGCGGGGCGAAGCACAGATACGCAGTATTTT. Residues: CATSDLAGRSTDTQYF.

This clone was recorded a few times. The chain carries TRBV19 and TRBJ1-1, with D unresolved. The ends were cut back, 0 bases at V and 0 bases at J, with 8 bases in the middle. Germline CDR1 reads LNHDA; CDR2 reads SQIVND (reference sequence). The CDR3 totals 15 residues. As DNA, the CDR3 is TGTGCCAGTAGTATAGATGGGCTGATGAACACTGAAGCTTTCTTT. Amino acids: CASSIDGLMNTEAFF.

Only a few counts were recorded for this clone. V is TRBV4-1 and J is TRBJ2-7; 8 bases fit TRBD2. Germline CDR1 MGHRA, CDR2 YSYEKL. V lost 0 bases to trimming and J lost 8 bases; unmatched junction nucleotides: 12. The CDR3 totals 16 residues. CDR3 sequence reads: CASSQESASGRGQQYF. The CDR3, as DNA: TGCGCCAGCAGCCAAGAGAGTGCGAGCGGGAGAGGTCAGCAGTACTTC.

In DNA, the CDR3 is TGTGCCAGCAGTGGAGGGCGGAATGAAAAACTGTTTTTT. It encodes CASSGGRNEKLFF. The rearrangement links TRBV27 to TRBJ1-4; no clear D gene. The CDR3 contains 13 residues. Germline V gene lookup returns CDR1 MNHEY and CDR2 SMNVEV (reference sequence). V lost 5 bases and J lost 5, with 9 bases in between.

A single count supports this clone. The chain has TRBV28 and TRBJ2-3, with 9 bases aligning to TRBD1. This CDR3 contains 16 residues. Germline V gives CDR1 MDHEN, CDR2 SYDVKM. J lost 5 bases, V lost 10 bases, and 16 bases had no gene match. In DNA, the CDR3 is TGTGCCACCACCCCCCTCGGGACAGGGAGAGAAGATACGCAGTATTTT. Translation gives CATTPLGTGREDTQYF.

The chain couples TRBV10-1 to TRBJ2-3; unclear D gene. The CDR3 contains 15 residues. Germline V gene data show CDR1 as WNHNN and CDR2 as SYGVQD (reference sequence). The V and J ends lost 3 bases and 0 bases respectively, with 10 bases between them. The CDR3 region has the DNA TGCGCCAGCAGTGATGTCTTTTCTAGCACAGATACGCAGTATTTT. This codes for CASSDVFSSTDTQYF.

The V call is TRBV10-3, the J call TRBJ2-7; possible D gene TRBD1, 7 bases. Trimming cost V 0 bases and J 2 bases, with 11 bases left between them. The germline V gene has CDR1 ENHRY and CDR2 SYGVKD. The CDR3 length is 15 residues. The CDR3 spells CAISESEGAAYEQYF. CDR3 DNA sequence: TGTGCCATCAGTGAGTCGGAGGGGGCCGCCTACGAGCAGTACTTC.

This sequence joins TRBV30 and TRBJ1-4; the match to TRBD1 covers 7 bases. Trimming took 3 bases from V and 4 from J; bases not matched to a gene: 2. Germline-derived CDR1 and CDR2 are GTSNPN and SVGIG (reference sequence). This CDR3 is 13 amino acids long. The CDR3 here is CAWRGQFNEKLFF. The CDR3 DNA is TGTGCCTGGAGGGGACAGTTTAATGAAAAACTGTTTTTT.

The V call is TRBV28, the J call TRBJ2-7; TRBD1 is a possible D gene (5 bases). The CDR3 covers 12 residues. Germline CDR1 is MDHEN and CDR2 is SYDVKM. The V gene lost 11 bases and the J gene lost 0 bases, with 11 bases spanning the gap. CDR3 residues: CAATATSYEQYF. CDR3 DNA sequence: TGTGCCGCGACAGCTACCTCCTACGAGCAGTACTTC.

The chain uses TRBV3-1 (or the pseudogene TRBV3-2) and TRBJ2-7; 8 bases match TRBD1. The CDR3 consists of 18 residues. Germline CDR1 and CDR2: LGHDT and YNNKEL (reference sequence). V trimming: 0 bases; J trimming: 5 bases; junction bases outside the gene matches: 15. CDR3 in DNA: TGTGCCAGCAGCCAAGATCGAGAACCTCGGACAGGGAACAACGAGCAGTACTTC. Translating it yields CASSQDREPRTGNNEQYF.

The V call is TRBV27, the J call TRBJ1-1; maybe TRBD1 (6 bases). The CDR3 consists of 14 residues. The germline V gene encodes CDR1 MNHEY and CDR2 SMNVEV (reference sequence). V was pared by 5 bases and J by 2 bases, with 12 bases between. The CDR3 reads CASSQRGGNTEAFF. CDR3 coding DNA: TGTGCCAGCAGTCAGAGGGGGGGAAACACTGAAGCTTTCTTT.

This rearrangement joins TRBV7-9 to TRBJ2-2, with 8 bases lining up with TRBD1. The CDR3 runs to 16 residues. The junction had 6 bases not matched to a gene; V was cut back by 1 base and J by 5 bases. CDR1 and CDR2 from the germline V gene are SEHNR and FQNEAQ (reference sequence). The chain's CDR3 is CASSLEFYRGTGELFF. The CDR3 DNA sequence: TGTGCCAGCAGCTTAGAATTCTACAGGGGGACCGGGGAGCTGTTTTTT.

V gene TRBV18 combines with J gene TRBJ1-1; 9 bases match TRBD1. Germline CDR1 and CDR2: KGHSH and LQKENI. The CDR3 loop spans 16 amino acids. The trim removed 0 bases at V and 5 bases at J, leaving 7 bases unmatched. CDR3: CASSPPGDRANTEAFF. CDR3 nucleotides: TGTGCCAGCTCACCACCGGGGGACAGGGCGAATACTGAAGCTTTCTTT.

The chain joins TRBV7-9 to TRBJ1-4; the D is unclear. Looked up from germline, CDR1 is SEHNR and CDR2 is FQNEAQ (reference sequence). The V gene lost 2 bases and the J gene lost 5 bases, with 15 bases spanning the gap. The CDR3 is made up of 16 amino acids. The CDR3 sequence: CASSLYWADINEKLFF. The CDR3 DNA reads TGTGCCAGCAGCTTATACTGGGCAGACATCAATGAAAAACTGTTTTTT.

This chain connects TRBV19 to TRBJ2-7; possibly TRBD1 for D (6 bases). V lost 6 bases, J lost 2 bases, and 11 bases lay in between. CDR1 is LNHDA, CDR2 SQIVND, per germline (reference sequence). This CDR3 has 13 residues. As DNA, the CDR3 is TGTGCCAGTAGCCCCGCAGGGGCCTACGAGCAGTACTTC. Residues: CASSPAGAYEQYF.

The genes are TRBV18 and TRBJ2-7; tentative D call: TRBD2 (5 bases). The CDR3 is 13 amino acids. V lost 0 bases and J lost 5, with 8 bases in between. Per the germline V gene, CDR1 is KGHSH and CDR2 is LQKENI. The CDR3 coding sequence is TGTGCCAGCTCACCACCGGGAGTGGACGAGCAGTACTTC. Translating gives CASSPPGVDEQYF.

This sequence joins TRBV19 and TRBJ2-5; 8 nucleotides agree with TRBD1. Germline CDR1 LNHDA, CDR2 SQIVND (reference sequence). The V segment lost 5 bases and the J segment 4 bases; nucleotides outside the gene matches: 3. The length of the CDR3 is 13 residues. The CDR3, as DNA: TGTGCCAGTAGTGGGACAGGCGGAGAGACCCAGTACTTC. Its protein is CASSGTGGETQYF.

The chain combines TRBV30 with TRBJ1-1; TRBD1 matches at 9 bases. Germline trimming cut 2 bases from V and 4 bases from J; bases unmatched to any gene: 5. The CDR3 extends over 14 amino acids. Germline V gives CDR1 GTSNPN, CDR2 SVGIG (reference sequence). Here the CDR3 DNA reads TGTGCCTGGAGTTCGGGACAGGGACTCACTGAAGCTTTCTTT. Protein sequence: CAWSSGQGLTEAFF.

The chain has TRBV6-5 and TRBJ2-7, with 10 bases identical to TRBD1. Trimming at V came to 1 base and at J to 6 bases, leaving 3 bases not matched to a gene. The V gene's germline CDR1 is MNHEY and CDR2 SVGAGI. This CDR3 has 14 amino acids. CDR3 amino acids: CASSYLGQGTEQYF. In DNA form, the CDR3 reads TGTGCCAGCAGTTACTTGGGACAGGGGACCGAGCAGTACTTC.

V is TRBV7-8 and J is TRBJ2-3; 9 bases match TRBD2. The germline gives CDR1 SGHVS, CDR2 FQNEAQ. The V and J ends lost 7 bases and 5 bases, in that order; junction bases with no gene match: 7. The CDR3 has 14 residues. In nucleotides, the CDR3 is TGTGCCAGCAACAAAGCGGGAGGTGGAGATACGCAGTATTTT. This translates into CASNKAGGGDTQYF.

The V call is TRBV14, the J call TRBJ2-2; possibly TRBD2 for D (6 bases). The CDR3 loop spans 16 amino acids. With 3 bases removed from V and 3 bases from J, the gap between germline ends came to 14 bases. Germline CDR1 SGHDN, CDR2 FVKESK. The CDR3 here is CASSHRDSKHTGELFF. The CDR3 DNA follows: TGTGCCAGCAGCCACCGGGACTCTAAGCACACCGGGGAGCTGTTTTTT.

This rearrangement joins TRBV7-9 to TRBJ1-3; D ambiguous. The CDR3 extends over 11 amino acids. The germline V gene encodes CDR1 SEHNR and CDR2 FQNEAQ (reference sequence). The V end was cut by 5 bases, the J end by 4 bases, with 3 bases between. The CDR3 coding sequence is TGTGCCAGCAGCGAGGGAAACACCATATATTTT. Amino acid sequence: CASSEGNTIYF. Looking up the rest from reference TRBV7-9 and TRBJ1-3 gives the full variable domain: DTGVSQNPRHKITKRGQNVTFRCDPISEHNRLYWYRQTLGQGPEFLTYFQNEAQLEKSRLLSDRFSAERPKGSFSTLEIQRTEQGDSAMYLCASSEGNTIYFGEGSWLTVV.

V usage is TRBV29-1 and J usage is TRBJ1-2; the D gene is possibly TRBD1 (6 bases). There are 12 residues in the CDR3. Per germline, CDR1 SQVTM and CDR2 ANQGSEA. With 6 bases removed from V and 8 bases from J, the gap between germline ends came to 16 bases. This chain's CDR3 is CSVGLWGGGYTF. The CDR3 DNA reads TGCAGCGTGGGCTTGTGGGGGGGCGGCTACACCTTC.

The chain recombines TRBV11-1 with TRBJ2-7; tentative D call: TRBD2 (6 bases). The V gene lost 5 bases and the J gene lost 2 bases, with 13 bases spanning the gap. The CDR3 contains 14 residues. Germline V CDR1 and CDR2: SGHAT, FQDESV (reference sequence). CDR3 sequence (DNA): TGTGCCAGCAGCCTCTCGGGGGAGACCTACGAGCAGTACTTC. This codes for CASSLSGETYEQYF.

This clone was seen a handful of times. The chain employs TRBV3-1 (or the pseudogene TRBV3-2) and TRBJ1-1; the match to TRBD1 covers 7 bases. Germline CDR1 is LGHDT and CDR2 is YNNKEL (reference sequence). V trimming: 6 bases; J trimming: 2 bases; junction bases outside the gene matches: 6. The CDR3 contains 14 residues. The CDR3 loop reads CASRPTGTNTEAFF. The CDR3 bases are TGTGCCAGCAGGCCGACAGGGACCAACACTGAAGCTTTCTTT.

The chain combines TRBV28 with TRBJ2-1; D uncertain. Germline loops: CDR1 MDHEN, CDR2 SYDVKM. V was clipped by 6 bases and J by 8 bases, with 14 bases between them. This CDR3 spans 13 amino acids. The CDR3 DNA sequence: TGTGCCAGCAGCCTAGTTCTCCCCCATGAGCAGTTCTTC. The encoded protein is CASSLVLPHEQFF.

V usage is TRBV18 and J usage is TRBJ2-3, with 8 bases that match TRBD1. V was clipped by 4 bases and J by 1 base; unmatched bases: 4. This CDR3 contains 15 residues. Germline V gene data show CDR1 as KGHSH and CDR2 as LQKENI. CDR3 sequence reads: CASSLPGQGTDTQYF. The CDR3 DNA reads as TGTGCCAGCTCACTTCCGGGACAGGGCACAGATACGCAGTATTTT.